This T cell receptor (beta chain) came from a study of control samples from healthy donors and cancer patients. This CDR3 contains 14 residues. Germline V gene data show CDR1 as MNHEY and CDR2 as SMNVEV (reference sequence). J gave up 4 bases and V 3 bases, and 4 bases lay outside the gene matches. TCRdb's copy holds only in-frame clones and misses some; the assay was immunoSEQ multiplex PCR. The repertoire holds some 150,000 clones, over 85% seen once, with over 2% in the top ten. Input material: blood. This sequence joins TRBV27 and TRBJ2-5; 8 positions match TRBD1. The clonotype originates from a man over 45 in good health. The CDR3 nucleotides are TGTGCCAGCAGTTTGGCCAGGGGGCGAGAGACCCAGTACTTC. This encodes CASSLARGRETQYF.